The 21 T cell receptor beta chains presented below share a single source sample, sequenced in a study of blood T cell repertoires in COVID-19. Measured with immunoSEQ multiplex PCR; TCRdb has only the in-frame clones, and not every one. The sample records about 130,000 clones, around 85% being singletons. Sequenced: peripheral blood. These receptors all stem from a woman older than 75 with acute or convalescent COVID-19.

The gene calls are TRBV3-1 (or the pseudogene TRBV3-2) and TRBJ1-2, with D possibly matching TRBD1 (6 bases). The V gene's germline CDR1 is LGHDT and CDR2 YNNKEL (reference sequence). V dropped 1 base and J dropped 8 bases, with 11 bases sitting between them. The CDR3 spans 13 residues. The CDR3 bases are TGTGCCAGCAGCCAAGCAACGACAGGCGGCTACACCTTC. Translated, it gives CASSQATTGGYTF.

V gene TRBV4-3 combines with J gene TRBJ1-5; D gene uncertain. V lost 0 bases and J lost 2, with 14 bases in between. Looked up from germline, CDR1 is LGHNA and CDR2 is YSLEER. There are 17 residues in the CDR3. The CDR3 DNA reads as TGCGCCAGCAGCCAAGACACGGCTATGGCGGGCAATCAGCCCCAGCATTTT. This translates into CASSQDTAMAGNQPQHF.

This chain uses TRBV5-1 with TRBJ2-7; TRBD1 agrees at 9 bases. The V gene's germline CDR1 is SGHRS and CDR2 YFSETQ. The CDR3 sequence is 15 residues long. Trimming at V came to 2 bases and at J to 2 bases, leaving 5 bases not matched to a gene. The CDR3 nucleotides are TGCGCCAGCAGCTTCCAGACAGGGGGTGCCTACGAGCAGTACTTC. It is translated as CASSFQTGGAYEQYF.

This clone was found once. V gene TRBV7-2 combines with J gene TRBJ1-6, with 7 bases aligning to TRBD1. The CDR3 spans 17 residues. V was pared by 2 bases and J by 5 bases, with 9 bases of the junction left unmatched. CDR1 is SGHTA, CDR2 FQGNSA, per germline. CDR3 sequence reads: CASSLRDRPNNNSPLHF. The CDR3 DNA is TGTGCCAGCAGCTTAAGGGACAGACCAAATAATAATTCACCCCTCCACTTT.

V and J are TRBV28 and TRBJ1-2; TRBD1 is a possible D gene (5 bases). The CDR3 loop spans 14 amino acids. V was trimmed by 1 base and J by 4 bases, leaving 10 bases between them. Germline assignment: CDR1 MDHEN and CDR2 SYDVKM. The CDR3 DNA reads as TGTGCCAGCAGTTTATCGCGGGGGGTCTATGGCTACACCTTC. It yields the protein CASSLSRGVYGYTF.

In nucleotides, the CDR3 is TGCGCCAGCAGCCCGGGACAGTCGAACTATGGCTACACCTTC. Its protein is CASSPGQSNYGYTF. The rearrangement uses TRBV23-1 and TRBJ1-2, with 7 bases fitting TRBD1. TRBV23-1 is an ORF, and what it does is uncertain. V was pared by 6 bases and J by 2 bases, with 6 bases of the junction left unmatched. This CDR3 contains 14 residues.

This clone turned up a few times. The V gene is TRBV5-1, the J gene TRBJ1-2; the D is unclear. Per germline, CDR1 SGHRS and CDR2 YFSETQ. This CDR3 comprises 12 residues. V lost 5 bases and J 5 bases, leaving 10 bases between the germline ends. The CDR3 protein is CASREASYGYTF. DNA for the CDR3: TGCGCCAGCAGGGAGGCGTCTTATGGCTACACCTTC.

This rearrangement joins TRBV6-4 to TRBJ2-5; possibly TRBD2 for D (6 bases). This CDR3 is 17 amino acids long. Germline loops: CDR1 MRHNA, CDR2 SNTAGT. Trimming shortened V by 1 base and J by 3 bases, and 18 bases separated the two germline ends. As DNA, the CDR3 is TGTGCCAGCAGTGACTGTCGCGGCAGGGAGGTTGAAGAGACCCAGTACTTC. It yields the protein CASSDCRGREVEETQYF.

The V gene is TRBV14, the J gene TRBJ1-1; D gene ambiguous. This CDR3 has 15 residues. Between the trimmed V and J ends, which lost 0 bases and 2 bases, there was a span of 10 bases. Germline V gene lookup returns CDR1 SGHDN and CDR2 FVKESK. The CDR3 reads CASSQDKGVNTEAFF. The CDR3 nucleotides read TGTGCCAGCAGCCAAGATAAAGGAGTCAACACTGAAGCTTTCTTT.

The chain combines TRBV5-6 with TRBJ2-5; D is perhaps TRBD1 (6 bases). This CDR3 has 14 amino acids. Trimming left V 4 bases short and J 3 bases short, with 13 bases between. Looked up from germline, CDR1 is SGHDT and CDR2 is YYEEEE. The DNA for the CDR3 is TGTGCCAGCAGCCACCGGACAGTCAAAGAGACCCAGTACTTC. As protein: CASSHRTVKETQYF.

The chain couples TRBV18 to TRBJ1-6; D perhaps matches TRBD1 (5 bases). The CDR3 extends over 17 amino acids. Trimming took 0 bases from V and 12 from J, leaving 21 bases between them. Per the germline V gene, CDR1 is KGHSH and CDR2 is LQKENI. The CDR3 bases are TGTGCCAGCTCACCACCGACCCAGGGCGCTCGTTCTAGACCCCTCCACTTT. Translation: CASSPPTQGARSRPLHF.

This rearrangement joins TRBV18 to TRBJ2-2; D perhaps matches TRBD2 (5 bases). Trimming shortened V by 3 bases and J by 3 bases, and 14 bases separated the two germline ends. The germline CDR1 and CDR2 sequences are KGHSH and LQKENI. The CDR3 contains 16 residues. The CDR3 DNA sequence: TGTGCCAGCTCACCCCTCGGCGGGCAGGACACCGGGGAGCTGTTTTTT. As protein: CASSPLGGQDTGELFF.

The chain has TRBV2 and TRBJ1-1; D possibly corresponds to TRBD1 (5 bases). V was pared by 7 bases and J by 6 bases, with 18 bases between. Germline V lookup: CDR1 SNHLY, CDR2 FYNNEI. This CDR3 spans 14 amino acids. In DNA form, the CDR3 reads TGTGCCAGCAACCGCCCGCCGGGGGTGGCTGAAGCTTTCTTT. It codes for CASNRPPGVAEAFF.

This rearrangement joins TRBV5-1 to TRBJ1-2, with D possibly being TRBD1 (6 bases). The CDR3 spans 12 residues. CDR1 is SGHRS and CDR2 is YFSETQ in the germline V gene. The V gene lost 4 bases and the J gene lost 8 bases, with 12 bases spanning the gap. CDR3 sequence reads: CASSVAGEGYTF. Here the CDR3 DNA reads TGCGCCAGCAGCGTAGCAGGGGAAGGCTACACCTTC.

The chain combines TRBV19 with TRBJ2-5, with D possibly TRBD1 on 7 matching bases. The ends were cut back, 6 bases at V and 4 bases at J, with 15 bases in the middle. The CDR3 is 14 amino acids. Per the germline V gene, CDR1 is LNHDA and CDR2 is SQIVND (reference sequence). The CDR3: CASREGQIGETQYF. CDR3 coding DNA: TGTGCCAGTAGGGAGGGACAGATCGGAGAGACCCAGTACTTC.

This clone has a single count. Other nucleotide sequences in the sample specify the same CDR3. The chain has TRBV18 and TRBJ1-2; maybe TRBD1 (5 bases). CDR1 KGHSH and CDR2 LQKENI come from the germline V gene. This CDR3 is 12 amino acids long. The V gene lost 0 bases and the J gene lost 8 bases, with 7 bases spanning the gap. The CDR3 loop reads CASSPPGAGYTF. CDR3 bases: TGTGCCAGCTCACCACCAGGGGCCGGCTACACCTTC.

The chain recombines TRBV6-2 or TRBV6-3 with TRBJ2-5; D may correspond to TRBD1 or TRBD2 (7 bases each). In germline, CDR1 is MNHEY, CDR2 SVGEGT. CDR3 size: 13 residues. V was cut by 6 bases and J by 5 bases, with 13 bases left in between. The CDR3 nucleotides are TGTGCCAGCAGCCAGGGGGGGACGGAGACCCAGTACTTC. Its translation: CASSQGGTETQYF.

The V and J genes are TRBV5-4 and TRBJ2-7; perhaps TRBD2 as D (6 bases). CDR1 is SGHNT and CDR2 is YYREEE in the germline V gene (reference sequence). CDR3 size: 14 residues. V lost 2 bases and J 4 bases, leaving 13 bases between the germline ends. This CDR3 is CASSFGGDFYEQYF. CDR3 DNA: TGTGCCAGCAGCTTTGGAGGGGACTTTTACGAGCAGTACTTC.

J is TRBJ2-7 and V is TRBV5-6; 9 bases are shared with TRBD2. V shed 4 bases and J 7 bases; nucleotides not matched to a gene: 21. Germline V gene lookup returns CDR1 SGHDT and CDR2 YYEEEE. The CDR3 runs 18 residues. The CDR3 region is CASSLVQRGVTAWGEQYF. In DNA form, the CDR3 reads TGTGCCAGCAGCCTAGTACAGCGGGGGGTAACCGCCTGGGGGGAGCAGTACTTC. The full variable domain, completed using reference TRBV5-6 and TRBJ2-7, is DAGVTQSPTHLIKTRGQQVTLRCSPKSGHDTVSWYQQALGQGPQFIFQYYEEEERQRGNFPDRFSGHQFPNYSSELNVNALLLGDSALYLCASSLVQRGVTAWGEQYFGPGTRLTVT.

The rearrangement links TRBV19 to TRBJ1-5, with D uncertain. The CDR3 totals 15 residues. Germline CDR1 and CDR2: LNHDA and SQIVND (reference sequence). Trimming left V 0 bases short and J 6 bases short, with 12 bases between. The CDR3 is CASSIDLWGGQPQHF. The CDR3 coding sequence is TGTGCCAGTAGTATAGATCTATGGGGAGGTCAGCCCCAGCATTTT. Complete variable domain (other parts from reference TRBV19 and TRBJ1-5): DGGITQSPKYLFRKEGQNVTLSCEQNLNHDAMYWYRQDPGQGLRLIYYSQIVNDFQKGDIAEGYSVSREKKESFPLTVTSAQKNPTAFYLCASSIDLWGGQPQHFGDGTRLSIL.

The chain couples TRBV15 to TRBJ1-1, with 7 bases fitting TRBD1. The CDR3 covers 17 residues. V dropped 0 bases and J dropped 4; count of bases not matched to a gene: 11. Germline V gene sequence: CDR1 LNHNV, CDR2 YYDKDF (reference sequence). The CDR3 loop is CATSRDLSGQVPTEAFF. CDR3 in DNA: TGTGCCACCAGCAGAGATCTGTCAGGACAGGTGCCCACTGAAGCTTTCTTT.